Listed below are T cell receptor beta chains from one sample, sequenced in a study of blood T cell repertoires in COVID-19. Only in-frame clones appear in the TCRdb table, and some are missing; sequencing was by immunoSEQ multiplex PCR. The sample contains fewer than 85,000 clones, about four fifths of which appear only once. The sequencing sample was made of peripheral blood. The receptor source for this set is a woman aged 60-75 years with acute or convalescent COVID-19. CDR3s include the opening cysteine and the closing phenylalanine or tryptophan. The D gene is left open where the match is weak.

NA TRBV10-1 CASSESGQLNIMNTEAFF
NA TRBV6-2/TRBV6-3 CASSYAGRGNQPQHF
NA TRBV24-1 CATSDSGVGGETQYF
NA TRBV19 CASTPRGPSSGNTIYF
NA TRBV29-1 CSVTGPGTYNEQFF
TRBD1 TRBV5-6 CASSSLDRAYNEQFF
NA TRBV24-1 CATSDPGRGKLFF
NA TRBV30 CAWSANKDSEGEKLFF
NA TRBV2 CASSQGGGNTDTQYF
NA TRBV4-1 CASSLGGVSTNEKLFF
TRBD1 TRBV28 CASSFDRGYVEQYF
NA TRBV10-1 CASSDGGAGTDTQYF
NA TRBV10-3 CATAAGNSPLHF
TRBD1 TRBV3-1/TRBV3-2 CASSQGTGNIQYF
TRBD1 TRBV15 CATSRADRELLHGYTF
NA TRBV6-5 CASSTPTGGVAEAFF
TRBD1 TRBV24-1 CATSDSRTGPNNQPQHF
TRBD1 TRBV4-1 CASSLGQGARMNTEAFF
NA TRBV19 CASSIQSGHTEAFF
NA TRBV6-6 CASRRGSENTEAFF
TRBD1 TRBV27 CASSLLGQGANTGELFF
NA TRBV7-9 CASRLLAPETQYF
NA TRBV7-3 CASSLNAGNTGELFF
TRBD1 TRBV19 CASRQGPLYEQYF
TRBD1 TRBV28 CASSLRDRETQYF
TRBD2 TRBV29-1 CSVEASGGRNIQYF
NA TRBV12-3/TRBV12-4 CASSTSVVLEQYF
TRBD2 TRBV5-4 CASSSGLAGGQETQYF
NA TRBV6-5 CARGLYRNTEAFF
NA TRBV4-1 CASSQEPGYSYNSPLHF
NA TRBV29-1 CSVGTVSSYEQYF
NA TRBV5-1 CASNIQGSSYNEQFF
NA TRBV5-1 CASSWGGQGGEQYF
NA TRBV7-2 CASSPDTGRDNSPLHF
NA TRBV9 CASSFSQGPGTDTQYF
TRBD1 TRBV27 CASSPRGQGTMNTEAFF
TRBD1 TRBV19 CASSTRTGGGEKLFF